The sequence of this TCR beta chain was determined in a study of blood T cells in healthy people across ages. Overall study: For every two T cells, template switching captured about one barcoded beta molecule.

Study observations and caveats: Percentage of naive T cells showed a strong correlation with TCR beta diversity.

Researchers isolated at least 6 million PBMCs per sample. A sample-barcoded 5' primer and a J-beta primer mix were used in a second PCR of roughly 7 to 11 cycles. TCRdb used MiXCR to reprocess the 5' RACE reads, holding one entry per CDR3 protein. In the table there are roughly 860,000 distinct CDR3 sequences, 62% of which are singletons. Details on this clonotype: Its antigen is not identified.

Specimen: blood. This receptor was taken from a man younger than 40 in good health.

The CDR3 loop is CASSVTPGNTGELFF. DNA of the CDR3: TGTGCCAGCAGCGTAACTCCCGGAAATACCGGGGAGCTGTTTTTT. This sequence joins TRBV9 and TRBJ2-2; D ambiguous. Germline assignment: CDR1 SGDLS and CDR2 YYNGEE. Deletions cut 1 base from V and 5 bases from J, with 12 bases between. The CDR3 runs to 15 residues.